This TCR beta chain came from a study of blood T cell repertoires in COVID-19. Study in general: The United States, Italy and Spain provided the acute and convalescent COVID-19 samples. PBMCs, B-cell-depleted T cells, or T cells were the source of the cDNA or gDNA that made up the material.

Per the original data handling: Amplification from reference gene primers served as the basis for estimated nucleated cell counts. Sequencing was performed with immunoSEQ multiplex PCR; in TCRdb, only in-frame clones are kept and a portion is missing. V and J calls and clone size come straight from that table; D and trimming were deduced from the DNA. The data hold 200,000 to 300,000 clones, with about 86% observed a single time. V lost 8 bases and J lost 0, with 19 bases in between. This CDR3 is 17 amino acids long. Germline CDR1 and CDR2: SGHTA and FQGNSA. The gene calls are TRBV7-2 and TRBJ1-4; D not certain. This TCR derives from a man older than 75 with acute or convalescent COVID-19. Sample: peripheral blood. The CDR3 sequence: CASSLVGSLATNEKLFF. CDR3 bases: TGTGCCAGCTCCTTAGTGGGCAGTTTAGCAACTAATGAAAAACTGTTTTTT.